This T cell receptor beta chain originates from a study of T cell repertoires in aging, cancer and after chemotherapy. Across the study: Donor ages fell into six groups from 30 or younger up to 70 or older.

TRB rearrangements spanning V, D and J were amplified using mixed TRB-A/B primers. TCRdb re-derived calls from the multiplex PCR reads in MiXCR, one entry per CDR3 protein. The sample lists 4,000 to 5,500 distinct CDR3 sequences, 21% occurring once. Trimming took off 5 bases at V and 0 bases at J, with 12 bases between the two ends. CDR1 is SGHRS and CDR2 is YFSETQ in the germline V gene. This CDR3 contains 15 residues. Study-level points and caveats: Compared with age-matched healthy donors, untreated hematological or solid cancer patients showed higher blood TCR clonality. Across the chemotherapy interval, each cancer cohort showed higher median generation probability, suggesting thymic rebound. In cancer patients, declining TCR diversity with age involved lost richness and lost evenness.

TCR beta rearrangements were amplified from peripheral blood genomic DNA. This clonotype was observed a handful of times. Its specificity is not known. The TCR was taken from a human donor with a blood cancer. The sequenced sample consisted of blood. The chain carries TRBV5-1 and TRBJ1-5; D unclear. The DNA for the CDR3 is TGCGCCAGCAGTTCGGACGGTCTTAGCAATCAGCCCCAGCATTTT. Its protein is CASSSDGLSNQPQHF.